This TCR beta chain appears in the sequencing data of a study of control samples from healthy donors and cancer patients. This table comes from immunoSEQ multiplex PCR, and its TCRdb copy is limited to in-frame clones, with some not included. The sample records roughly 120,000 clones, 93% being singletons. The CDR3 has 13 amino acids. The germline V gene encodes CDR1 KGHSH and CDR2 LQKENI. Between the trimmed V and J ends, which lost 3 bases and 2 bases, there was a span of 8 bases. The clonotype originates from a man in his thirties or forties in good health. Sequencing was carried out using blood. The chain uses TRBV18 and TRBJ2-7; the D gene is possibly TRBD1 (6 bases). The CDR3 reads CASSPSGAYEQYF. CDR3 bases: TGTGCCAGCTCACCGTCAGGGGCCTACGAGCAGTACTTC.